Shown below are 28 T cell receptor beta chains from a single sample sequenced in a study of T cells in Graves' hyperthyroidism and ophthalmopathy. Researchers took RNA transcripts and amplified the TCR beta CDR3 regions from them. The TCR CDR3 was amplified in a first-round RT-PCR using the HTBI primer set. TCRdb processed the multiplex PCR reads anew with MiXCR; each CDR3 protein has one entry. Of roughly 93,000 distinct CDR3 sequences listed, over 50% are singletons. The source material was blood. Receptors were obtained from a woman aged 35 to 49 with Graves' hyperthyroidism.

The V and J genes are TRBV20-1 and TRBJ1-1; D is possibly TRBD1 (5 bases). This CDR3 contains 13 residues. Germline loops: CDR1 DFQATT, CDR2 SNEGSKA (reference sequence). V was trimmed by 6 bases and J by 6 bases, leaving 17 bases between them. The CDR3 region is CSAFQTDQPEAFF. The CDR3 coding sequence is TGCAGTGCCTTTCAGACAGATCAACCTGAAGCTTTCTTT.

The table lists this clonotype with a few counts. The rearrangement links TRBV10-3 to TRBJ2-5; tentatively, D is TRBD2 (7 bases). Germline values: CDR1 ENHRY, CDR2 SYGVKD. The CDR3 contains 12 residues. The V gene lost 6 bases and the J gene lost 5 bases, with 10 bases spanning the gap. CDR3 in DNA: TGTGCCATCAGGGGAGGGGGGGAGACCCAGTACTTC. Encoded protein: CAIRGGGETQYF.

As concerns this clonotype: The junction does not match germline at one end; this may be a read error. The rearrangement links TRBV12-3 or TRBV12-4 to TRBJ1-1; tentatively, D is TRBD1 (5 bases). There are 14 residues in the CDR3. The CDR3 here is CTSGLMGGNTEAFF. CDR3 nucleotides: TGTACCAGCGGTTTGATGGGGGGAAACACTGAAGCTTTCTTT.

At least ten counts were recorded for this clonotype. CDR3 in amino acids: CAIRYKGAGTGELFF. In DNA, the CDR3 is TGTGCCATTCGTTACAAAGGGGCTGGGACCGGGGAGCTGTTTTTT. The chain couples TRBV10-3 to TRBJ2-2; tentatively, D is TRBD1 (5 bases). V was pared by 9 bases and J by 5 bases, with 19 bases between. This CDR3 is 15 amino acids long. Germline loops: CDR1 ENHRY, CDR2 SYGVKD.

This sequence joins TRBV29-1 and TRBJ2-6; 11 nucleotides align to TRBD2. The germline V gene has CDR1 SQVTM and CDR2 ANQGSEA. V trimming: 5 bases; J trimming: 4 bases; junction bases outside the gene matches: 1. This CDR3 is built from 14 residues. CDR3 residues: CSVPSGGGANVLTF. In DNA form, the CDR3 reads TGCAGCGTTCCTAGCGGGGGGGGGGCCAACGTCCTGACTTTC. The full variable domain, rest sourced from reference TRBV29-1 and TRBJ2-6, is SAVISQKPSRDICQRGTSLTIQCQVDSQVTMMFWYRQQPGQSLTLIATANQGSEATYESGFVIDKFPISRPNLTFSTLTVSNMSPEDSSIYLCSVPSGGGANVLTFGAGSRLTVL.

Remarks on this clonotype: At one of its ends the junction is not consistent with the germline gene, which may arise from a read error. This chain joins TRBV5-4 and TRBJ1-2; the match to TRBD1 covers 7 bases. Germline V gene data show CDR1 as SGHNT and CDR2 as YYREEE (reference sequence). The CDR3 is 13 residues long. This CDR3 is CASSVGQTYGYTF. DNA for the CDR3: TGCGCCAGCAGCGTGGGACAGACCTATGGCTACACCTTC.

As concerns this clonotype: A much larger clone is a single base away; this may be a read error. The chain joins TRBV12-3 or TRBV12-4 to TRBJ2-3; TRBD1 matches 8 bases. The CDR3 contains 14 residues. The CDR3 DNA reads TGTGCCAGCAGCTGGACAGGGACCACAGATGCGCAGTATTTT. This gives the protein CASSWTGTTDAQYF.

The rearrangement joins TRBV7-9 to TRBJ2-7; 8 nucleotides line up with TRBD1. The CDR3 spans 16 residues. Germline loops: CDR1 SEHNR, CDR2 FQNEAQ (reference sequence). V was pared by 5 bases and J by 4 bases, with 13 bases of the junction left unmatched. The CDR3 sequence: CASSPRTGHILYEQYF. The CDR3 nucleotides read TGTGCCAGCAGCCCTAGGACAGGGCATATCTTGTACGAGCAGTACTTC.

The chain has TRBV29-1 and TRBJ1-2, with 8 bases lining up with TRBD1. CDR1 and CDR2 from the germline V gene are SQVTM and ANQGSEA. Trimming took 7 bases from V and 2 from J; bases not matched to a gene: 9. The CDR3 consists of 14 residues. As DNA, the CDR3 is TGCAGCGCCGCGGGGGGACAGGCCAACTATGGCTACACCTTC. Translation: CSAAGGQANYGYTF.

The V and J genes are TRBV15 and TRBJ2-7, with 10 bases fitting TRBD2. This CDR3 has 17 amino acids. The germline V gene has CDR1 LNHNV and CDR2 YYDKDF (reference sequence). The ends lost 0 bases at V and 1 base at J; junction bases unmatched: 6. The CDR3 region has the DNA TGTGCCACCAGCAGAGATCGAGGTAGCGGGAGGTCCTACGAGCAGTACTTC. The encoded protein is CATSRDRGSGRSYEQYF. The whole variable domain, remainder taken from reference TRBV15 and TRBJ2-7, is DAMVIQNPRYQVTQFGKPVTLSCSQTLNHNVMYWYQQKSSQAPKLLFHYYDKDFNNEADTPDNFQSRRPNTSFCFLDIRSPGLGDTAMYLCATSRDRGSGRSYEQYFGPGTRLTVT.

The genes are TRBV6-1 and TRBJ1-5; 8 nucleotides align to TRBD1. Germline V CDR1 and CDR2: MNHNS, SASEGT. After removal of 9 bases from V and 2 bases from J, the junction contained 9 bases not matched to a gene. This CDR3 contains 15 residues. This CDR3 is CASRQTGVGNQPQHF. The CDR3, as DNA: TGTGCCAGTAGACAGACAGGGGTTGGCAATCAGCCCCAGCATTTT.

At least ten counts were recorded for this clonotype. This rearrangement joins TRBV20-1 to TRBJ2-2; 10 bases align to TRBD2. V shed 5 bases and J 7 bases; nucleotides not matched to a gene: 4. Per the germline V gene, CDR1 is DFQATT and CDR2 is SNEGSKA (reference sequence). The CDR3 length is 13 residues. The CDR3 coding sequence is TGCAGTGCTTATCTAGCGGGAGTCGGGGAGCTGTTTTTT. Translating gives CSAYLAGVGELFF.

In its sample, this clonotype was seen many times. The chain couples TRBV5-1 to TRBJ1-2, with D possibly being TRBD1 (5 bases). The germline V gene encodes CDR1 SGHRS and CDR2 YFSETQ. The CDR3 contains 15 residues. Trimming pared 10 bases from V and 0 bases from J, leaving 19 bases between. The CDR3 nucleotides are TGCGCCCGCAAGAGGACACCCCGTACTAACTATGGCTACACCTTC. Translation: CARKRTPRTNYGYTF.

With regard to this clonotype: At one boundary the junction diverges from the germline segment, which might be a read error. The chain links TRBV5-1 to TRBJ1-1; 7 positions match TRBD1. The CDR3 contains 15 residues. Looked up from germline, CDR1 is SGHRS and CDR2 is YFSETQ. The CDR3 DNA reads TGCGCCAGCGGCTTACTACAGGGGATGAACACTGAAGCTTACTTT. It encodes CASGLLQGMNTEAYF.

This clonotype was found many times. The rearrangement joins TRBV5-1 to TRBJ1-1; tentative D call: TRBD1 (5 bases). CDR1 is SGHRS and CDR2 is YFSETQ in the germline V gene. Trimming cost V 3 bases and J 1 base, with 10 bases left between them. The CDR3 totals 14 residues. The CDR3 sequence is CASSWPGKNTEAFF. The DNA of the CDR3 is TGCGCCAGCAGCTGGCCAGGGAAGAACACTGAAGCTTTCTTT.

V usage is TRBV2 and J usage is TRBJ2-5; D gene uncertain. Germline CDR1 and CDR2: SNHLY and FYNNEI. The V end was cut by 4 bases, the J end by 3 bases, with 9 bases between. There are 13 residues in the CDR3. The DNA of the CDR3 is TGTGCCAGCAGTGCTCTAGTGGAAGAGACCCAGTACTTC. Its translation is CASSALVEETQYF. The complete variable domain, with remaining parts taken from reference TRBV2 and TRBJ2-5, reads EPEVTQTPSHQVTQMGQEVILRCVPISNHLYFYWYRQILGQKVEFLVSFYNNEISEKSEIFDDQFSVERPDGSNFTLKIRSTKLEDSAMYFCASSALVEETQYFGPGTRLLVL.

The rearrangement joins TRBV29-1 to TRBJ1-2; D might be TRBD1 (6 bases). The CDR3 spans 11 residues. V was trimmed by 8 bases and J by 3 bases, leaving 10 bases between them. The germline CDR1 and CDR2 sequences are SQVTM and ANQGSEA. This CDR3 reads CSQRQDYGYTF. The DNA for the CDR3 is TGCAGCCAAAGACAGGACTATGGCTACACCTTC.

This clonotype was counted ten times or more. V gene TRBV12-3 or TRBV12-4 combines with J gene TRBJ2-2; D unresolved. The CDR3 runs to 16 residues. Trimming cost V 7 bases and J 3 bases, with 18 bases left between them. The DNA of the CDR3 is TGTGCCAGCACATACATGGCCCCCCCACACACCGGGGAGCTGTTTTTT. As protein: CASTYMAPPHTGELFF.

The chain combines TRBV7-9 with TRBJ2-5; D gene ambiguous. The CDR3 has 14 amino acids. CDR1 and CDR2 (germline): SEHNR, FQNEAQ (reference sequence). Trimming stripped 1 base from V and 4 bases from J, with 10 bases between. The CDR3 region is CASSLVGMTETQYF. The CDR3 DNA reads as TGTGCCAGCAGCTTAGTGGGGATGACAGAGACCCAGTACTTC.

The CDR3 DNA sequence: TGCAGTGCCGAAGAGGGAGAGCCCCAGCATTTT. Residues: CSAEEGEPQHF. The gene calls are TRBV20-1 and TRBJ1-5; D remains unclear. The CDR3 consists of 11 residues. Looked up from germline, CDR1 is DFQATT and CDR2 is SNEGSKA (reference sequence). The V end was cut by 6 bases, the J end by 8 bases, with 11 bases between.

This clonotype was seen at least ten times. The chain is built from TRBV5-1 and TRBJ1-3; no firm D call. V lost 4 bases, J lost 7 bases, and 9 bases lay in between. Germline lookup yields CDR1 SGHRS and CDR2 YFSETQ. The CDR3 has 12 amino acids. The CDR3 spells CASSGQENTIYF. The CDR3 DNA reads as TGCGCCAGCAGCGGTCAGGAGAACACCATATATTTT.

V gene TRBV29-1 combines with J gene TRBJ1-1; D is possibly TRBD1 (5 bases). This CDR3 contains 14 residues. Germline CDR1 reads SQVTM; CDR2 reads ANQGSEA. V lost 8 bases and J 1 base, leaving 17 bases between the germline ends. The CDR3: CSSYGAGTNTEAFF. CDR3 DNA sequence: TGCAGCAGTTACGGCGCAGGGACGAACACTGAAGCTTTCTTT.

The chain carries TRBV9 and TRBJ2-2; possible D gene TRBD2, 5 bases. The V end lost 6 bases, the J end lost 9 bases, and 12 bases lay between the germline ends. Germline-derived CDR1 and CDR2 are SGDLS and YYNGEE. This CDR3 comprises 12 residues. CDR3 nucleotide sequence: TGTGCCAGCACCCGGGGATCGTGGGAGCTGTTTTTT. It translates to CASTRGSWELFF.

Notes on this clonotype: This likely comes from a read error, as the CDR3 has no conserved phenylalanine or tryptophan at its end. The V gene is TRBV29-1, the J gene TRBJ2-6; 12 bases map to TRBD1. There are 13 residues in the CDR3. The germline CDR1 and CDR2 sequences are SQVTM and ANQGSEA. CDR3 sequence: CSVPGQGAYVLTS. CDR3 sequence (DNA): TGCAGCGTTCCGGGACAGGGGGCCTACGTCCTGACTTCC.

This clonotype was counted many times. The rearrangement links TRBV4-1 to TRBJ2-7; D is possibly TRBD2 (6 bases). The CDR3 is 14 amino acids. Germline V gives CDR1 MGHRA, CDR2 YSYEKL. V was trimmed by 1 base and J by 1 base, leaving 8 bases between them. The CDR3 DNA sequence: TGCGCCAGCAGCCAAGGGGACTGGTCCTACGAGCAGTACTTC. This sequence encodes CASSQGDWSYEQYF.

This clonotype has a handful of counts. The V call is TRBV5-4, the J call TRBJ2-3; 9 bases are a match to TRBD1. After removal of 4 bases from V and 6 bases from J, the junction contained 3 bases not matched to a gene. Germline V gives CDR1 SGHNT, CDR2 YYREEE (reference sequence). The length of the CDR3 is 13 residues. The chain's CDR3 is CASSRDRADTQYF. DNA for the CDR3: TGTGCCAGCAGCAGGGACAGGGCTGATACGCAGTATTTT.

The chain couples TRBV11-2 to TRBJ2-7; 7 bases match TRBD2. With V trimmed by 8 bases and J by 4 bases, 14 bases remained unmatched. This CDR3 spans 15 amino acids. Looked up from germline, CDR1 is SGHAT and CDR2 is FQNNGV. The DNA of the CDR3 is TGTGCCAGCTCACATACTAGCGAGGCTCCTTACGAGCAGTACTTC. Translated: CASSHTSEAPYEQYF.

In its sample, this clonotype was seen a few times. The CDR3 spells CAISVEGGSGANVLTF. As DNA, the CDR3 is TGTGCCATCAGTGTGGAAGGGGGCTCTGGGGCCAACGTCCTGACTTTC. The chain couples TRBV10-3 to TRBJ2-6, with a possible D match to TRBD1 (6 bases). Trimming took off 4 bases at V and 0 bases at J, with 10 bases between the two ends. CDR3 length: 16 residues. The germline gives CDR1 ENHRY, CDR2 SYGVKD.